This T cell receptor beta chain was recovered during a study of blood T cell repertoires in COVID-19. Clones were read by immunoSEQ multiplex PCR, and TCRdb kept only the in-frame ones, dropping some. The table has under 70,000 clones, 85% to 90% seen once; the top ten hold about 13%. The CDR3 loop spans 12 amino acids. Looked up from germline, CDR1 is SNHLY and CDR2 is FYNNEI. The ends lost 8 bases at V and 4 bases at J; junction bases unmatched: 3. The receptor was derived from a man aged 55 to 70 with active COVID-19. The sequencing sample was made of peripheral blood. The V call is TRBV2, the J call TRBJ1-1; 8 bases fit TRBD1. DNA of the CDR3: TGTGCCAGCTTAACAGGGGGCACTGAAGCTTTCTTT. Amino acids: CASLTGGTEAFF.